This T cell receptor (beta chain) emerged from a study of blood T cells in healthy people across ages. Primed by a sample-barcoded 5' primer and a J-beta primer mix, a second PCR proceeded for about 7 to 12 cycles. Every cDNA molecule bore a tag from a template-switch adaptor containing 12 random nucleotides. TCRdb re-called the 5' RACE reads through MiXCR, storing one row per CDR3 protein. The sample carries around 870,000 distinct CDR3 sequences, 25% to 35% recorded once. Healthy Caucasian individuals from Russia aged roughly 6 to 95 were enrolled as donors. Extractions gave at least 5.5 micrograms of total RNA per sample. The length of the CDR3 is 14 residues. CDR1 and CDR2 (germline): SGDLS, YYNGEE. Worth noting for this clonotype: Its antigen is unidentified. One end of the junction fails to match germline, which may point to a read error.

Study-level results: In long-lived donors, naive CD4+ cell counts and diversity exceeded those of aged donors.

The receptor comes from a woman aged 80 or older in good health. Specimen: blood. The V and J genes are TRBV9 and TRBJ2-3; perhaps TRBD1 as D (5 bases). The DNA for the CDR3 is TGTGCCAACAGCGTTCCCAGGGGCACAGATACGCAGTATTTT. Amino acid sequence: CANSVPRGTDTQYF. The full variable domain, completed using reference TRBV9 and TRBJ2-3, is DSGVTQTPKHLITATGQRVTLRCSPRSGDLSVYWYQQSLDQGLQFLIQYYNGEERAKGNILERFSAQQFPDLHSELNLSSLELGDSALYFCANSVPRGTDTQYFGPGTRLTVL.